This T cell receptor (beta chain) comes out of a study of T cells in Graves' hyperthyroidism and ophthalmopathy. Study outcomes and limitations: Researchers found most expanded thyroid clonotypes above 0.001 in blood as well.

Patients aged 18 to 65 had newly diagnosed hyperthyroidism of under 2 months' duration. Together with thyroid ultrasound, orbital computed tomography, serum thyroxine and TRAb, clinical symptoms were used for diagnoses. Comments on this clonotype: Its antigen is currently unknown.

The CDR3 sequence is 15 residues long. V was cut by 5 bases and J by 0 bases, with 14 bases left in between. Germline V gene sequence: CDR1 SGHVS, CDR2 FNYEAQ. The source material, RNA transcripts, was used to amplify TCR beta CDR3 regions. First-round RT-PCR of the TCR CDR3 relied on the HTBI primer set. TCRdb fed the multiplex PCR reads into MiXCR, producing one record per CDR3 protein. The repertoire holds hundreds of thousands of distinct CDR3 sequences, with around 45% as singletons. V gene TRBV7-6 combines with J gene TRBJ2-7; D call uncertain. The clonotype originates from a woman under 30 with Graves' hyperthyroidism. Input material: peripheral blood or thyroid tissue (not recorded which). The DNA of the CDR3 is TGTGCCAGCAGCCAGGAAAGGACCGCCTCCTACGAGCAGTACTTC. This encodes CASSQERTASYEQYF.